This record covers a single T cell receptor (beta chain). Its antigen is currently unknown. This record belongs to a study of PD-L1 blockade in urothelial cancer. Overall study: Samples came from 3 weeks, at the second dose, and 6 weeks into treatment. Among blood samples, the median T cell count was some 150,000.

Libraries were prepared by immunoSEQ multiplex PCR; TCRdb keeps only in-frame clonotypes and omits some of them. The sample comprises about 52,000 clones, 77% of which are singletons, and 3.5% to 4.5% rests with the top ten. Urothelial carcinoma affected the patients, and it was locally advanced or metastatic. Germline CDR1 reads SGHTA; CDR2 reads FQGNSA. This CDR3 is 16 amino acids long. The trim removed 4 bases at V and 7 bases at J, leaving 11 bases unmatched. Study-level findings and limits: Better progression-free and overall survival followed lower pretreatment blood clonality.

The chain links TRBV7-2 to TRBJ2-4; 9 bases are a match to TRBD2. The material sequenced was PBMCs, taken around atezolizumab (anti-PD-L1) treatment. The TCR comes from a man between 70 and 80 years old with urothelial cancer. The chain's CDR3 is CASSWQGAGGGNIQYF. CDR3 nucleotide sequence: TGTGCCAGCAGCTGGCAGGGTGCGGGAGGGGGGAACATTCAGTACTTC. Full variable domain (remainder filled in from reference TRBV7-2 and TRBJ2-4): GAGVSQSPSNKVTEKGKDVELRCDPISGHTALYWYRQSLGQGLEFLIYFQGNSAPDKSGLPSDRFSAERTGGSVSTLTIQRTQQEDSAVYLCASSWQGAGGGNIQYFGAGTRLSVL.